The T cell receptor beta chain under discussion was sequenced for a study of tumor-infiltrating lymphocytes in primary liver carcinoma. Study background: Per sample, productive TCRbeta reads numbered roughly 3.5 to 7.5 million, similar across tissue types. General study results and limits: A significantly higher top-250-clone fraction was recorded for tumors than for blood (p = 0.039). Tumor region pairs shared more overlap than did tumor-adjacent and tumor-blood pairs.

TCR beta cDNA was made from 450 to 500 ng total RNA with a constant-region primer. Employing slightly modified ARM-PCR, three nested multiplex PCR rounds were run, and these gave rise to the TCR beta libraries. Investigators reported that the first two PCR rounds, at approximately 11 cycles each, used TRBV1-TRBV30 forward primers with a C-beta reverse primer. Using its own MiXCR run on the multiplex PCR reads, TCRdb lists one record per CDR3 protein. The data hold approximately 340,000 distinct CDR3 sequences, with less than 75% observed a single time. V dropped 3 bases and J dropped 5; count of bases not matched to a gene: 6. The CDR3 sequence is 14 residues long. Germline loops: CDR1 MDHEN, CDR2 SYDVKM. Blood RNA came from unsorted whole blood; germline DNA was also extracted. The researchers drew approximately 3.7 milliliters of peripheral blood before surgery. A note on this clonotype: The antigen remains undetermined.

Specimen: peripheral blood. The sequence was obtained from a man aged 35 to 55 with primary liver carcinoma and hepatitis B virus infection. V usage is TRBV28 and J usage is TRBJ2-7; 8 nucleotides match TRBD1. DNA for the CDR3: TGTGCCAGCAGTTTGCCCAGGGGGCTCGACGAGCAGTACTTC. Translated, it gives CASSLPRGLDEQYF.